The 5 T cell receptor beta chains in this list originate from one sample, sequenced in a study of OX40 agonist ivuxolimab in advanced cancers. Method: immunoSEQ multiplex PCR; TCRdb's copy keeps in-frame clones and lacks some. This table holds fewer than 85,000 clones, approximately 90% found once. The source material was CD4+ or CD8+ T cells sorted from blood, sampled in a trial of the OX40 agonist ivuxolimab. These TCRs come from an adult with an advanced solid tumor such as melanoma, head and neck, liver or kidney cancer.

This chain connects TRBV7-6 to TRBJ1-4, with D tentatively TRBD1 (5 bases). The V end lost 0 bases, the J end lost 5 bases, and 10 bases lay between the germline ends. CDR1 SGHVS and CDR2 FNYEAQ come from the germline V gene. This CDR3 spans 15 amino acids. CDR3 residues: CASSLATGPNEKLFF. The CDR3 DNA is TGTGCCAGCAGCTTAGCTACAGGACCGAATGAAAAACTGTTTTTT.

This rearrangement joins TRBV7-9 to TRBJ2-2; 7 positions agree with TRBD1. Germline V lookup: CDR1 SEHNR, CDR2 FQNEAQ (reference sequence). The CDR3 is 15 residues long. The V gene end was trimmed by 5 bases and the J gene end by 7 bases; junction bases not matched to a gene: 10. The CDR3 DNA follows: TGTGCCAGCAGCACCGAGAGGGGGCGGTACGGGGAGCTGTTTTTT. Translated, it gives CASSTERGRYGELFF. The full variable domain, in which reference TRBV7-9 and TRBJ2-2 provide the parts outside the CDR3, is DTGVSQNPRHKITKRGQNVTFRCDPISEHNRLYWYRQTLGQGPEFLTYFQNEAQLEKSRLLSDRFSAERPKGSFSTLEIQRTEQGDSAMYLCASSTERGRYGELFFGEGSRLTVL.

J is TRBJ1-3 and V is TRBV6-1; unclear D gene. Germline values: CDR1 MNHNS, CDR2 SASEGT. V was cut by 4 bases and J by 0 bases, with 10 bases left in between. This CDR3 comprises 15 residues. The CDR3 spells CASSGGSNSGNTIYF. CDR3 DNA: TGTGCCAGCAGTGGAGGGAGTAACTCTGGAAACACCATATATTTT.

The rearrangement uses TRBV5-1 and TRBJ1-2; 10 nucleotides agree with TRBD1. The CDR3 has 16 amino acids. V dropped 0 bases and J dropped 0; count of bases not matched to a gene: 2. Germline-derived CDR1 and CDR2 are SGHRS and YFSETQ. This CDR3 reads CASSLGQGATNYGYTF. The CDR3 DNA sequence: TGCGCCAGCAGCTTGGGACAGGGGGCCACTAACTATGGCTACACCTTC.

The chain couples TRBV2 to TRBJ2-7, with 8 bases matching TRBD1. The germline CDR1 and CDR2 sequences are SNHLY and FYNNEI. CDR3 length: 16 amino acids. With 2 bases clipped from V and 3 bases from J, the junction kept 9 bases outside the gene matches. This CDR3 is CASSEFFSGQGYEQYF. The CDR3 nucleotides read TGTGCCAGCAGTGAATTTTTTAGCGGACAGGGCTACGAGCAGTACTTC. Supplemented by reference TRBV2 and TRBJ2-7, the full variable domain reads EPEVTQTPSHQVTQMGQEVILRCVPISNHLYFYWYRQILGQKVEFLVSFYNNEISEKSEIFDDQFSVERPDGSNFTLKIRSTKLEDSAMYFCASSEFFSGQGYEQYFGPGTRLTVT.